The 24 T cell receptor beta chains presented below share a single source sample, sequenced in a study of shared clonotypes between healthy human individuals. Profiling relied on immunoSEQ multiplex PCR, and the TCRdb table lists in-frame clones only, not all of them. The data hold 450,000 to 500,000 clones, with over 70% observed a single time. Material for sequencing was PBMCs. All receptors derive from a woman aged 40 to 50 in good health. Some clones in this sample may be carry-over from other donors' samples.

The chain links TRBV5-1 to TRBJ1-1; possibly TRBD1 for D (5 bases). V lost 4 bases and J 5 bases, leaving 15 bases between the germline ends. CDR3 length equals 14 residues. Germline V gene sequence: CDR1 SGHRS, CDR2 YFSETQ. The CDR3 bases are TGCGCCAGCAGCCTCAGGGCCGTAGGGACTGAAGCTTTCTTT. Protein: CASSLRAVGTEAFF. Based on the CDR3 plus reference TRBV5-1 and TRBJ1-1, the full variable domain is KAGVTQTPRYLIKTRGQQVTLSCSPISGHRSVSWYQQTPGQGLQFLFEYFSETQRNKGNFPGRFSGRQFSNSRSEMNVSTLELGDSALYLCASSLRAVGTEAFFGQGTRLTVV.

The V and J genes are TRBV30 and TRBJ2-7, with D perhaps matching TRBD2 (5 bases). The germline V gene encodes CDR1 GTSNPN and CDR2 SVGIG (reference sequence). This CDR3 region has 11 residues. Trimming left V 0 bases short and J 10 bases short, with 10 bases between. This chain's CDR3 is CAWSVSGNQYF. The CDR3 bases are TGTGCCTGGAGTGTTTCCGGGAATCAGTACTTC.

The chain recombines TRBV11-2 with TRBJ2-7; D ambiguous. V lost 5 bases and J 0 bases, leaving 11 bases between the germline ends. This CDR3 spans 14 amino acids. Germline V CDR1 and CDR2: SGHAT, FQNNGV. In DNA, the CDR3 is TGTGCCAGCAGCCCCCCCCCACCCTCCTACGAGCAGTACTTC. Protein sequence: CASSPPPPSYEQYF.

The rearrangement joins TRBV25-1 to TRBJ1-2, with D unresolved. The CDR3 contains 11 residues. Trimming removed 3 bases at V and 4 bases at J, with 3 bases between. Germline CDR1 MGHDK, CDR2 SYGVNS. CDR3 nucleotide sequence: TGTGCCAGCAGTGATGGCTATGGCTACACCTTC. It is translated as CASSDGYGYTF.

Comments on this clone: A far larger clone is only one base removed, so a read error is likely. The same CDR3 is also encoded by other DNA sequences in this sample. The V gene is TRBV29-1, the J gene TRBJ2-7; TRBD2 matches 9 bases. This CDR3 spans 13 amino acids. Trimming took 1 base from V and 6 from J; bases not matched to a gene: 4. Germline V lookup: CDR1 SQVTM, CDR2 ANQGSEA. The CDR3 loop is CSVEVAGAGEQYF. CDR3 DNA: TGCAGCGTTGAAGTAGCGGGAGCTGGCGAGCAGTACTTC.

This clone showed up just a few times. The rearrangement joins TRBV15 to TRBJ2-7, with TRBD1 as a possible D gene (6 bases). CDR1 and CDR2 (germline): LNHNV, YYDKDF (reference sequence). The CDR3 contains 15 residues. Trimming shortened V by 6 bases and J by 3 bases, and 18 bases separated the two germline ends. The CDR3 DNA sequence: TGTGCCACCAGGAGGGACACCGGGACGTACTACGAGCAGTACTTC. This sequence encodes CATRRDTGTYYEQYF.

A word on this clone: A single base is all that separates this from a far larger clone, so a read error is likely. The chain employs TRBV4-2 and TRBJ1-2; the D is unclear. In germline, CDR1 is LGHNA, CDR2 YNFKEQ. V lost 5 bases, J lost 2 bases, and 12 bases lay in between. This CDR3 comprises 14 residues. The CDR3 coding sequence is TGTGCCAGCAGCAGTGAGGCGGGGAACTATGGCTACACCTTC. As protein: CASSSEAGNYGYTF.

The chain combines TRBV30 with TRBJ2-5, with 8 nucleotides matching TRBD2. Germline CDR1 and CDR2: GTSNPN and SVGIG (reference sequence). This CDR3 is built from 15 residues. J was trimmed by 3 bases and V by 2 bases; bases with no gene match: 8. CDR3 loop: CAWSFGPAGEETQYF. DNA for the CDR3: TGTGCCTGGAGTTTCGGTCCAGCGGGAGAAGAGACCCAGTACTTC.

This clone came up a few times. This likely reflects a read error, since a far larger clone is one base away. The CDR3 end shows no conserved phenylalanine or tryptophan, and so a read error is likely. This chain links TRBV9 with TRBJ1-1, with a weak D call TRBD1 (5 bases). Germline-derived CDR1 and CDR2 are SGDLS and YYNGEE. CDR3 length: 13 amino acids. Trimming pared 4 bases from V and 0 bases from J, leaving 7 bases between. The chain's CDR3 is CASSKGMNTEAFL. The CDR3 DNA reads TGTGCCAGCAGCAAGGGGATGAACACTGAAGCTTTCCTT.

Remarks on this clone: It differs at one base from a far larger clone, so likely a read error. Other DNA sequences in the same sample also yield this CDR3. The chain links TRBV11-2 to TRBJ2-5; 13 bases match TRBD2. The ends lost 5 bases at V and 5 bases at J; junction bases unmatched: 8. Germline loops: CDR1 SGHAT, CDR2 FQNNGV. CDR3 length equals 16 residues. CDR3 sequence reads: CASSPGTSGIGETQYF. CDR3 in DNA: TGTGCCAGCAGCCCTGGGACTAGCGGGATAGGGGAGACCCAGTACTTC.

This clone has a single count. It differs at one base from a far larger clone, so likely a read error. The sample has other DNA sequences that encode this CDR3 too. The chain combines TRBV30 with TRBJ1-2, with a tentative D call TRBD1 (6 bases). Germline CDR1 and CDR2: GTSNPN and SVGIG (reference sequence). The CDR3 is made up of 13 amino acids. The DNA of the CDR3 is TGTGCCTGGAGTGTAGGACAGTGGGAAGGCTACACATTC. Protein: CAWSVGQWEGYTF.

In this sample, this clone turned up a few times. The chain employs TRBV28 and TRBJ2-1, with TRBD2 matching over 8 bases. Unmatched junction bases numbered 12, after V lost 8 bases and J lost 6 bases. The CDR3 runs 15 residues. Germline-derived CDR1 and CDR2 are MDHEN and SYDVKM. CDR3 protein: CASCGVAGFCNEQFF. The CDR3 nucleotides are TGTGCCAGCTGTGGTGTAGCGGGATTTTGCAATGAGCAGTTCTTC. The full variable domain, its missing parts supplied by reference TRBV28 and TRBJ2-1, is DVKVTQSSRYLVKRTGEKVFLECVQDMDHENMFWYRQDPGLGLRLIYFSYDVKMKEKGDIPEGYSVSREKKERFSLILESASTNQTSMYLCASCGVAGFCNEQFFGPGTRLTVL.

A remark on this clone: A far more abundant clone sits one base away, making this likely a read error. The genes are TRBV18 and TRBJ1-5; 9 nucleotides match TRBD1. This CDR3 region has 15 residues. Germline V gene sequence: CDR1 KGHSH, CDR2 LQKENI. CDR3 DNA sequence: TGTGTCAGCTCACCAGACAGGGGGGACAATCAGCCCCAGCATTTT. Protein sequence: CVSSPDRGDNQPQHF.

A word on this clone: Mismatch with germline at one junction end may stem from a read error. This sample includes further DNA sequences coding for the same CDR3. The chain employs TRBV5-6 and TRBJ1-1, with a tentative D call TRBD1 (5 bases). The CDR3 loop spans 14 amino acids. Germline lookup yields CDR1 SGHDT and CDR2 YYEEEE. The chain's CDR3 is CASSPRGARTEAFF. DNA of the CDR3: TGTGCCAGCAGCCCTCGAGGGGCTCGAACTGAAGCTTTCTTC.

The CDR3 is CATSSAGAGDTQYF. DNA of the CDR3: TGTGCCACCTCCTCGGCGGGAGCAGGGGATACGCAGTATTTT. The chain carries TRBV18 and TRBJ2-3, with 7 bases aligning to TRBD2. Germline V lookup: CDR1 KGHSH, CDR2 LQKENI. The length of the CDR3 is 14 residues. The V segment lost 10 bases and the J segment 6 bases; nucleotides outside the gene matches: 13.

This clone was detected a few times. Its ends do not fully match the called genes, so a read error is possible. The genes are TRBV27 and TRBJ1-6; D might be TRBD1 (5 bases). The CDR3 runs to 17 residues. Germline CDR1 and CDR2: MNHEY and SMNVEV (reference sequence). Here the CDR3 reads CASSLSRGTLYNSPLHF. The CDR3 DNA sequence: TGTGCCAGCAGTTTATCGAGGGGCACCCTATATAATTCACCTCTCCACTTT.

This clone was recorded at least ten times. The V call is TRBV25-1, the J call TRBJ2-1; D perhaps matches TRBD2 (5 bases). Trimming pared 3 bases from V and 6 bases from J, leaving 15 bases between. Germline-derived CDR1 and CDR2 are MGHDK and SYGVNS. The CDR3 is made up of 15 amino acids. CDR3 sequence (DNA): TGTGCCAGCAGTGATTCGACTACCACAGCCAATGAGCAGTTCTTC. Amino acid sequence: CASSDSTTTANEQFF.

The chain combines TRBV18 with TRBJ2-7; 10 bases match TRBD1. The V and J ends lost 3 bases and 2 bases, in that order; junction bases with no gene match: 4. Germline CDR1 and CDR2: KGHSH and LQKENI. The CDR3 runs to 15 residues. CDR3: CASSPGQGSTYEQYF. CDR3 nucleotide sequence: TGTGCCAGCTCACCGGGACAGGGGTCCACCTACGAGCAGTACTTC. Looking up the rest from reference TRBV18 and TRBJ2-7 gives the full variable domain: NAGVMQNPRHLVRRRGQEARLRCSPMKGHSHVYWYRQLPEEGLKFMVYLQKENIIDESGMPKERFSAEFPKEGPSILRIQQVVRGDSAAYFCASSPGQGSTYEQYFGPGTRLTVT.

This chain connects TRBV5-1 to TRBJ2-7; 7 bases map to TRBD2. Germline loops: CDR1 SGHRS, CDR2 YFSETQ. Trimming removed 4 bases from V and 5 bases from J; junction bases left unmatched: 12. CDR3 size: 15 residues. CDR3 DNA: TGCGCCAGCAGCCCAACCGGGACTACCGGGAACGAGCAGTACTTC. This encodes CASSPTGTTGNEQYF.

V is TRBV7-2 and J is TRBJ1-5; D remains ambiguous. The V gene's germline CDR1 is SGHTA and CDR2 FQGNSA. The V end was cut by 1 base, the J end by 0 bases, with 7 bases between. The CDR3 runs to 15 residues. CDR3 protein: CASSLVLDSNQPQHF. The CDR3 bases are TGTGCCAGCAGCTTAGTTTTGGATAGCAATCAGCCCCAGCATTTT.

The chain couples TRBV10-3 to TRBJ1-5; possibly TRBD1 for D (6 bases). V dropped 3 bases and J dropped 7 bases, with 16 bases sitting between them. CDR1 is ENHRY and CDR2 is SYGVKD in the germline V gene. The CDR3 runs 15 residues. The CDR3 reads CAISDIGGAGQPQHF. The CDR3 nucleotides read TGTGCCATCAGTGATATAGGGGGGGCTGGACAGCCCCAGCATTTT.

The chain combines TRBV6-5 with TRBJ1-5; no reliable D call. Trimming stripped 0 bases from V and 6 bases from J, with 12 bases between. The CDR3 sequence is 15 residues long. The germline CDR1 and CDR2 sequences are MNHEY and SVGAGI. CDR3 region: CASSYSRDTSQPQHF. CDR3 DNA: TGTGCCAGCAGTTACTCAAGGGATACAAGTCAGCCCCAGCATTTT.

With regard to this clone: One junction end disagrees with the germline gene, perhaps due to a read error. The V gene is TRBV2, the J gene TRBJ2-5, with D perhaps assigned TRBD1 or TRBD2 (5 bases each). Looked up from germline, CDR1 is SNHLY and CDR2 is FYNNEI. There are 11 residues in the CDR3. CDR3 protein: CASKEGTTPHF. The CDR3 coding sequence is TGTGCCAGCAAGGAAGGGACGACGCCGCACTTC.

The count of this clone is one. A far larger clone is one base from this, pointing to a likely read error. Other DNA sequences in this specimen translate into the identical CDR3. The chain links TRBV5-1 to TRBJ1-3, with 8 bases aligning to TRBD1. The CDR3 is made up of 16 amino acids. Germline loops: CDR1 SGHRS, CDR2 YFSETQ. The ends lost 0 bases at V and 4 bases at J; junction bases unmatched: 6. The CDR3 reads CASSLGTGFKGNTIYF. For the CDR3, the DNA is TGCGCCAGCAGCTTGGGGACAGGGTTCAAGGGAAACACCATATATTTT.